This T cell receptor beta chain was observed in a study of CD8 T cells in ankylosing spondylitis. Whole-study findings and limits: Existing reports had already noted some motif variants in reactive arthritis synovial fluid and blood. From matched ankylosing spondylitis synovial fluid, disease-linked clones were reportedly recovered at significantly enriched levels. Seemingly distinctive of ankylosing spondylitis blood was a TCR beta motif formed by eight highly homologous variants.

Quantitative molecular-barcoded 5'-RACE generated the TCR beta libraries. TCRdb passed the 5' RACE reads through MiXCR, listing each CDR3 protein once. The profile covers more than 500,000 distinct CDR3 sequences, with about 5.7% appearing a single time and under 4.5% taken by the ten largest. Germline V gene data show CDR1 as DFQATT and CDR2 as SNEGSKA (reference sequence). The CDR3 totals 17 residues. V was pared by 5 bases and J by 4 bases, with 24 bases between. This clonotype was seen repeatedly, ten times or more. The target antigen is unknown. This TCR came from a male donor with ankylosing spondylitis. The chain links TRBV20-1 to TRBJ1-3; D is possibly TRBD1 (5 bases). Material: blood, either unsorted or a sorted T cell fraction (not recorded which). The CDR3 reads CSARPGRRDSLGNTIYF. The CDR3 bases are TGCAGTGCTCGTCCGGGACGGCGAGACAGCTTAGGAAACACCATATATTTT.